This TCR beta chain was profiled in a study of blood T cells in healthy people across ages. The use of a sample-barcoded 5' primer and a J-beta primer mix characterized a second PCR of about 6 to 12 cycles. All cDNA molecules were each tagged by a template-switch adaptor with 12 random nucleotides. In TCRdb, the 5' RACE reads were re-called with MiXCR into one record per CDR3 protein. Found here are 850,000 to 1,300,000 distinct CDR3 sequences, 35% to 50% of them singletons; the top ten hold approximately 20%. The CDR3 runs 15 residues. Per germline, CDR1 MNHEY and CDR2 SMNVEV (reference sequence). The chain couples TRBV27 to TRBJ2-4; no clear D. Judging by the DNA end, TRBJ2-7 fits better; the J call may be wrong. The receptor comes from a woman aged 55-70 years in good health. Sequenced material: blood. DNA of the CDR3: TGTGCCAGCAGTTTAACGGACCCCGGATCCTACGAGCAGTACTTC. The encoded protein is CASSLTDPGSYEQYF.